This TCR beta chain appears in the sequencing data of a study of T cell repertoires in cytomegalovirus infection (dated by TCRdb to 2018 to 2020). Background on the whole study: Recently identified HLA-C-restricted CMV epitopes, whose presentation resists viral immunomodulation, were targeted by peptide stimulations together with well-studied HLA-B-restricted epitopes. Donor HLA type was relevant to the analysis, as public TCR beta signatures indicated carriage of CMV infection together with the matching HLA type. The research as a whole found: In both this cohort and an independent cohort of some 370 donors, the cumulative frequency of public TCR beta family members distinguished carriers of CMV infection plus the relevant HLA type. In the ex vivo response, HLA-C-restricted CMV-specific TCR beta clonotypes were dominant, and in two of eight donors the single most frequent clonotype came from this HLA-C-restricted group.

As concerns this clonotype: No cognate antigen has been identified for it. Base qualities are missing; no much larger clone stands one base away.

The sequencer was an Illumina HiSeq 1500. TCRdb reworked the public reads: Q25 trimming with fastp, MiXCR clone assembly, productive beta chains retained. Each CDR3 protein appears once, grouped with its most common genes and DNA. Present in this sample are roughly 700,000 distinct CDR3 sequences, 30% to 40% of which were seen just once. The top ten clones comprise 18% of the sample. Per the publication, the treatment or condition label means: in vitro stimulation with specific CMV peptide epitopes to enrich CMV-specific T cells. The sequence derives from a human donor in good health (CMV status not recorded). Some clones in this sample may be carry-over from other donors' samples. The input for sequencing was cultured PBMCs, taken from culture after CMV antigen stimulation.

The DNA sequence reads TGTGCCAGTAGGCACAGGGGTCAGCCCCAGCATTTT. Its translation reads: CASRHRGQPQHF. The rearrangement joined TRBV19 to TRBJ1-5; 7 bases in between match TRBD1. The germline V gene (reference sequence) sets CDR1 to LNHDA and CDR2 to SQIVND. V has 6 bases trimmed and J has 6 bases trimmed; junction bases matching no gene number 2. The CDR3 sequence holds 12 residues, the cysteine and phenylalanine included. Only CDR3 DNA is held: 36 bases, read in frame from base 1.